This TCR beta chain came from a study of beta chain features in type 1 diabetes. Overall study results and limits: Patients showed naive, central memory and Treg TCRB repertoires that appeared more similar than those of healthy donors. PCR may have favored shorter templates equally in patients and controls. No resolution was reached here on whether HLA type influences TCRB rearrangement.

Staining for CD45RO/CCR7/CD25/CD127/CD95/CD27 allowed sorting of CD4+ naive, central memory, regulatory and stem cell-like memory cells. This clone was seen a handful of times. Antigen: not known. All of the isolated RNA was reverse transcribed, so expressed TCRB transcripts were sequenced. Method: immunoSEQ multiplex PCR; TCRdb's copy keeps in-frame clones and lacks some. The data contain about 360,000 clones, about 12% of them singletons. The clonotype was recovered from a man between 18 and 29 years old in good health. The specimen sequenced was naive CD4+ T cells from blood.

CDR3 protein: CASSPRQGEVDTQYF. As DNA, the CDR3 is TGCGCCAGCAGCCCCCGGCAGGGGGAGGTAGATACGCAGTATTTT. The chain uses TRBV5-1 and TRBJ2-3; D might be TRBD1 (7 bases). CDR1 is SGHRS and CDR2 is YFSETQ in the germline V gene. V shed 4 bases and J shed 5 bases, with 17 bases lying between them. The CDR3 loop spans 15 amino acids. The entire variable domain, with the rest obtained from reference TRBV5-1 and TRBJ2-3, is as follows: KAGVTQTPRYLIKTRGQQVTLSCSPISGHRSVSWYQQTPGQGLQFLFEYFSETQRNKGNFPGRFSGRQFSNSRSEMNVSTLELGDSALYLCASSPRQGEVDTQYFGPGTRLTVL.